This TCR beta chain emerged from a study of blood T cell repertoires in COVID-19. Study summary: Italy, Spain and the United States were the sources of the convalescent and acute COVID-19 samples.

The ends lost 1 base at V and 3 bases at J; junction bases unmatched: 3. The V gene's germline CDR1 is LGHDT and CDR2 YNNKEL (reference sequence). The CDR3 sequence is 16 residues long. The sample holds one count of this clone. The study recruited people aged about 18 to 90 years across 20 to 30 US areas. Assignment of participants to cohorts was predicated upon participant-reported clinical history. The repertoire was sequenced with immunoSEQ multiplex PCR; TCRdb's copy has only in-frame clones and lacks some. The sample contains roughly 400,000 clones, 88% of which appear only once. This TCR was sampled from a middle-aged woman with acute COVID-19. J is TRBJ2-5 and V is TRBV3-1 (or the pseudogene TRBV3-2); 12 bases align to TRBD2. The sample comprised PBMCs or T cells enriched from blood (not recorded which). This chain's CDR3 is CASSQVASGGEETQYF. CDR3 in DNA: TGTGCCAGCAGCCAAGTTGCTAGCGGGGGGGAAGAGACCCAGTACTTC.